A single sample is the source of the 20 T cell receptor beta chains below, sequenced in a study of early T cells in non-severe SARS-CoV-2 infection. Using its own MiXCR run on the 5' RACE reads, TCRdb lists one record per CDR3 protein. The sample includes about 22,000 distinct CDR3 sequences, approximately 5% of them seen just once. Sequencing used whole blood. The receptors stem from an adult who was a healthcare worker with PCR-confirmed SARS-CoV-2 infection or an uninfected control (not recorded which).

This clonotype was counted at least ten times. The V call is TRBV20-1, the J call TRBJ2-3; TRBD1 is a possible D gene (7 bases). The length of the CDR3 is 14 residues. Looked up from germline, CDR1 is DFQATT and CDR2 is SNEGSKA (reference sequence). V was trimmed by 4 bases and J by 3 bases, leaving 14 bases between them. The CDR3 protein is CSANAGGWTDTQYF. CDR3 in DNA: TGCAGTGCTAACGCAGGGGGGTGGACAGATACGCAGTATTTT.

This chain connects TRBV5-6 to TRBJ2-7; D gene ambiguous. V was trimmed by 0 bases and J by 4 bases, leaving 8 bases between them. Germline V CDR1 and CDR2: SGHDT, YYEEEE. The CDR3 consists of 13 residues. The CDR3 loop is CASSLGSNYEQYF. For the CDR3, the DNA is TGTGCCAGCAGCTTGGGGTCTAATTACGAGCAGTACTTC.

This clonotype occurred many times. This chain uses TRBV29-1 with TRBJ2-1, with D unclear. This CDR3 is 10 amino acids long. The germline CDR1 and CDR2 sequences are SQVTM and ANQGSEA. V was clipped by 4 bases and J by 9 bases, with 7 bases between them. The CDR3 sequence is CSVVVTEQFF. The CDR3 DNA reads TGCAGCGTTGTGGTGACTGAGCAGTTCTTC.

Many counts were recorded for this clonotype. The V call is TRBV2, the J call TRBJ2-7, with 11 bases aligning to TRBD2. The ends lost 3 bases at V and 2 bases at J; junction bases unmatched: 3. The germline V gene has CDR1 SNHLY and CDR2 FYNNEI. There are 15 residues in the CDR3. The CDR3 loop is CASSESSGGAYEQYF. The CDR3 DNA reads TGTGCCAGCAGTGAGAGTAGCGGGGGGGCCTACGAGCAGTACTTC. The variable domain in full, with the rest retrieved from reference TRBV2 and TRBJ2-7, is EPEVTQTPSHQVTQMGQEVILRCVPISNHLYFYWYRQILGQKVEFLVSFYNNEISEKSEIFDDQFSVERPDGSNFTLKIRSTKLEDSAMYFCASSESSGGAYEQYFGPGTRLTVT.

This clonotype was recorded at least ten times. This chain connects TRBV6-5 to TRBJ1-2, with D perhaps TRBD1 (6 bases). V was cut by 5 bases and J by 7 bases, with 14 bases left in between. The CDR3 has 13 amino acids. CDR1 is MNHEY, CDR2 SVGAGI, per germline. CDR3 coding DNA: TGTGCCAGCAGTGGCCGGGGGCAGTCTGGCTACACCTTC. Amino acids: CASSGRGQSGYTF.

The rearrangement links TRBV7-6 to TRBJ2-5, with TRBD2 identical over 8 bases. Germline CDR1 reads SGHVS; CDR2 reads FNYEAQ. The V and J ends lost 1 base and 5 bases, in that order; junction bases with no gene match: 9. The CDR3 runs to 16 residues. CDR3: CASSLVAGGRGETQYF. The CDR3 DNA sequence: TGTGCCAGCAGCTTAGTTGCGGGGGGCCGAGGGGAGACCCAGTACTTC.

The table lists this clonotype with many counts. CDR3 DNA: TGTGCCACCAGCAGAGGATGGACAGGGCGGGAGACCCAGTACTTC. The encoded protein is CATSRGWTGRETQYF. The chain combines TRBV15 with TRBJ2-5, with TRBD1 matching 8 bases. The CDR3 has 15 residues. CDR1 and CDR2 from the germline V gene are LNHNV and YYDKDF (reference sequence). V lost 1 base and J lost 5; bases outside the gene matches: 6.

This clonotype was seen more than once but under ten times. CDR3 in amino acids: CASSLSWVNTGELFF. The DNA for the CDR3 is TGTGCCAGCAGCTTATCTTGGGTGAACACCGGGGAGCTGTTTTTT. V gene TRBV7-6 combines with J gene TRBJ2-2; D is unresolved. This CDR3 region has 15 residues. Germline V CDR1 and CDR2: SGHVS, FNYEAQ. Trimming shortened V by 2 bases and J by 1 base, and 8 bases separated the two germline ends. Looking up the rest from reference TRBV7-6 and TRBJ2-2 gives the full variable domain: GAGVSQSPRYKVTKRGQDVALRCDPISGHVSLYWYRQALGQGPEFLTYFNYEAQQDKSGLPNDRFSAERPEGSISTLTIQRTEQRDSAMYRCASSLSWVNTGELFFGEGSRLTVL.

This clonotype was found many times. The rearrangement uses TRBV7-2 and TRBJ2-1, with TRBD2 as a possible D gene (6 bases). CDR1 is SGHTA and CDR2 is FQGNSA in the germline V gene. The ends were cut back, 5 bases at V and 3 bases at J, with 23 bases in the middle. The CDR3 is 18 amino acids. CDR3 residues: CASSRDLESGTSYNEQFF. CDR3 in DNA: TGTGCCAGCAGCCGGGACTTAGAGAGCGGCACAAGCTACAATGAGCAGTTCTTC. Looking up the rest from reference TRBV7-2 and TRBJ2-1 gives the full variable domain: GAGVSQSPSNKVTEKGKDVELRCDPISGHTALYWYRQSLGQGLEFLIYFQGNSAPDKSGLPSDRFSAERTGGSVSTLTIQRTQQEDSAVYLCASSRDLESGTSYNEQFFGPGTRLTVL.

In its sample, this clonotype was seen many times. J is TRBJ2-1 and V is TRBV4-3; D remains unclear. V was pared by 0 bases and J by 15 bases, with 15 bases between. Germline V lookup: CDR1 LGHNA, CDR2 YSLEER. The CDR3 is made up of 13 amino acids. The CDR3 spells CASSQDVGISGFF. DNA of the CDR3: TGCGCCAGCAGCCAAGATGTCGGTATTTCTGGGTTCTTC.

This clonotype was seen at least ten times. As DNA, the CDR3 is TGTGCCAGCAGCTTAGTTTATGGTTTAAACATTCAGTACTTC. Its protein product is CASSLVYGLNIQYF. V gene TRBV7-9 combines with J gene TRBJ2-4; D is unresolved. The CDR3 consists of 14 residues. Trimming removed 1 base at V and 6 bases at J, with 10 bases between. Germline V gives CDR1 SEHNR, CDR2 FQNEAQ (reference sequence).

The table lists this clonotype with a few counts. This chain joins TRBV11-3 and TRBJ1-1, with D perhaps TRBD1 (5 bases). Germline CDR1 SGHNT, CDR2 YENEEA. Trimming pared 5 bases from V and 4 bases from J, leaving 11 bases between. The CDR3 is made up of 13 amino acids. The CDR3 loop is CASSPGTTTEAFF. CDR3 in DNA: TGTGCCAGCAGCCCTGGGACCACCACTGAAGCTTTCTTT.

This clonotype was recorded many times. For the CDR3, the DNA is TGCAGTGCTATCCCCGTTGGGGAGAGCACAGATACGCAGTATTTT. Translating it yields CSAIPVGESTDTQYF. The chain links TRBV20-1 to TRBJ2-3; the D gene is possibly TRBD2 (5 bases). CDR3 length: 15 amino acids. In germline, CDR1 is DFQATT, CDR2 SNEGSKA (reference sequence). Trimming took 4 bases from V and 0 from J, leaving 14 bases between them.

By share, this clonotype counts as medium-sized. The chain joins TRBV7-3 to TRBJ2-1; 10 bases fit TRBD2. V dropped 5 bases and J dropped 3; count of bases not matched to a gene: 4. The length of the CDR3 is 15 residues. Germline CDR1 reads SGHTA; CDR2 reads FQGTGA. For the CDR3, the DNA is TGTGCCAGCAGCCCACTAGCGGGGAGCTACAATGAGCAGTTCTTC. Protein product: CASSPLAGSYNEQFF.

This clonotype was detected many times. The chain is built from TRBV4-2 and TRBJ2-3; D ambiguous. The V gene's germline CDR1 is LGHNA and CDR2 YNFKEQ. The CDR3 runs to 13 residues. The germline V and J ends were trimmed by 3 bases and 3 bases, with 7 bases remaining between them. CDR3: CASSQTLTDTQYF. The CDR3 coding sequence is TGTGCCAGCAGCCAGACACTAACAGATACGCAGTATTTT.

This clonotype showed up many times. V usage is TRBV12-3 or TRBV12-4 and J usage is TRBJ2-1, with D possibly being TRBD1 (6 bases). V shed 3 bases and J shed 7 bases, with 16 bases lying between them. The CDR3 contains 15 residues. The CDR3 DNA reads TGTGCCAGCAGTTTGGGCCAGGGGCGCGGGAATGAGCAGTTCTTC. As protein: CASSLGQGRGNEQFF.

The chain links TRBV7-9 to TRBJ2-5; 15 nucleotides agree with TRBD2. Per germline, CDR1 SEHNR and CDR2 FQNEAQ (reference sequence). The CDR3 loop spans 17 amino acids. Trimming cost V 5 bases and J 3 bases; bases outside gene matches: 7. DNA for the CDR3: TGTGCCAGCAGCCGAACTTGGACTAGCGGGGGGGAAGAGACCCAGTACTTC. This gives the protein CASSRTWTSGGEETQYF.

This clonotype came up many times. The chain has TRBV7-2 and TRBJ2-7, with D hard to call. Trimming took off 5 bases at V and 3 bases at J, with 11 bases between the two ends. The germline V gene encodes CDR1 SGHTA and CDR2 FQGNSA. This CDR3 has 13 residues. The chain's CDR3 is CASSVNRNYEQYF. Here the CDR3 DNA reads TGTGCCAGCAGCGTAAACAGAAACTACGAGCAGTACTTC.

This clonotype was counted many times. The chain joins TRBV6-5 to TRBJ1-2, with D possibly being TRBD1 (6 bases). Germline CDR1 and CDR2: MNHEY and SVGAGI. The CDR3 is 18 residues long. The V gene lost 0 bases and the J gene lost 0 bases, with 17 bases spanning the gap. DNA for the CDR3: TGTGCCAGCAGTTACTCGGCCCGGGGGCGAACAACTAACTATGGCTACACCTTC. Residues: CASSYSARGRTTNYGYTF.

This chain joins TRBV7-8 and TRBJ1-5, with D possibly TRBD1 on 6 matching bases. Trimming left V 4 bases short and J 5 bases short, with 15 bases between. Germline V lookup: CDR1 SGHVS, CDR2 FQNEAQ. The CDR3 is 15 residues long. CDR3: CASSSLQGGDQPQHF. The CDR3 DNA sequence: TGTGCCAGCAGCTCCCTACAGGGAGGGGATCAGCCCCAGCATTTT.